Sequencing of this T cell receptor beta chain was carried out in a study of identical twins. Worth noting for this clonotype: The target antigen is unknown.

Notes on the study in general: Out-of-frame alpha sequences common to twins exhibited an excess of low generation probability.

Germline loops: CDR1 LNHDA, CDR2 SQIVND (reference sequence). The CDR3 consists of 13 residues. The germline V and J ends were trimmed by 5 bases and 8 bases, with 13 bases remaining between them. TCRdb reprocessed the 5' RACE reads via MiXCR and lists one record per CDR3 protein. The sample has around 490,000 distinct CDR3 sequences, roughly 15% seen once. In addition, the sample was reused for a study of yellow fever vaccine responses in identical twins.

This receptor was identified in a woman aged 18-35 years in good health. The sequenced material came from CD4+ T cells sorted from blood. J is TRBJ1-5 and V is TRBV19; D is possibly TRBD1 (5 bases). The CDR3 region has the DNA TGTGCCAGTAGTGGACAACCTAGGGAGCCCCAGCATTTT. This sequence encodes CASSGQPREPQHF.